This TCR beta chain was recovered during a study of T cells in Graves' hyperthyroidism and ophthalmopathy. Study as a whole: Peripheral blood was drawn at first diagnosis, prior to all treatment. Study-level points and caveats: With a median lead of about 6.9 months before onset, the model predicted ophthalmopathy.

Diagnoses used clinical symptoms, serum thyroxine and TRAb, thyroid ultrasound and orbital computed tomography. The sample of blood was obtained at first hyperthyroidism diagnosis (before any ophthalmopathy symptoms). This clonotype was counted many times. Its target is not known. V trimming: 5 bases; J trimming: 7 bases; junction bases outside the gene matches: 2. CDR3 length: 14 amino acids. The germline gives CDR1 SGHTA, CDR2 FQGTGA. Authors of the study amplified TCR beta CDR3 regions from RNA transcripts. Researchers ran a first-round RT-PCR on the TCR CDR3 using the HTBI primer set. TCRdb reprocessed the multiplex PCR reads with MiXCR, giving one entry per CDR3 protein. There are roughly 500,000 distinct CDR3 sequences in the sample; approximately 14% occur only once, and roughly 5.5% lies in the top ten.

Specimen: blood. The sequence came from a woman under 40 with Graves' hyperthyroidism that later progressed to Graves' ophthalmopathy. The chain combines TRBV7-3 with TRBJ2-1, with 13 bases lining up with TRBD2. The CDR3 bases are TGTGCCAGCAGCATGACTAGCGGGGGGAATGAGCAGTTCTTC. Protein: CASSMTSGGNEQFF.